These 21 T cell receptor beta chains originate from one sample sequenced in a study of T cells after yellow fever vaccination. Using its own MiXCR run on the 5' RACE reads, TCRdb lists one record per CDR3 protein. Of hundreds of thousands of distinct CDR3 sequences in the sample, about 12% were seen once. Sample: CD4+ T cells sorted from PBMCs, taken 15 days after the yellow fever booster vaccination. Source of these receptors: a man aged 18 to 35 who received the YFV17D yellow fever vaccine.

This clonotype was seen only a few times. The chain joins TRBV21-1 to TRBJ2-7. TRBV21-1 is a pseudogene locus. This CDR3 has 14 amino acids. CDR3 sequence: CASSMGSLSYEQYV. The CDR3 region has the DNA TGTGCCAGCAGCATGGGCTCACTCTCCTACGAGCAGTACGTC.

The sample holds many counts of this clonotype. The genes are TRBV7-6 and TRBJ2-3, with a tentative D call TRBD2 (6 bases). The V end was cut by 5 bases, the J end by 2 bases, with 20 bases between. CDR1 SGHVS and CDR2 FNYEAQ come from the germline V gene. CDR3 length: 17 residues. Here the CDR3 DNA reads TGTGCCAGCAGCCCGGACCAGCGGGCGTTAAACACAGATACGCAGTATTTT. Protein: CASSPDQRALNTDTQYF.

This clonotype turned up a few times. CDR3 amino acids: CASSLGTGNSNTGELFF. CDR3 DNA: TGCGCCAGCAGCTTGGGTACAGGGAATTCGAACACCGGGGAGCTGTTTTTT. The genes are TRBV5-1 and TRBJ2-2, with TRBD1 as a possible D gene (6 bases). V was clipped by 0 bases and J by 0 bases, with 12 bases between them. Germline V gives CDR1 SGHRS, CDR2 YFSETQ. This CDR3 has 17 residues.

Ten or more counts support this clonotype. The chain couples TRBV7-2 to TRBJ1-1; the D is unclear. Germline V gene lookup returns CDR1 SGHTA and CDR2 FQGNSA. Trimming cost V 4 bases and J 10 bases, with 7 bases left between them. This CDR3 spans 10 amino acids. DNA for the CDR3: TGTGCCAGCAGCTCCGACGGAGCTTTCTTT. Amino acid sequence: CASSSDGAFF. The whole variable domain, remainder taken from reference TRBV7-2 and TRBJ1-1, is GAGVSQSPSNKVTEKGKDVELRCDPISGHTALYWYRQSLGQGLEFLIYFQGNSAPDKSGLPSDRFSAERTGGSVSTLTIQRTQQEDSAVYLCASSSDGAFFGQGTRLTVV.

This clonotype was seen repeatedly, ten times or more. CDR3 protein: CASSSVDGGEQFF. CDR3 DNA: TGTGCCAGCAGCTCAGTCGATGGTGGTGAGCAGTTCTTC. V usage is TRBV7-9 and J usage is TRBJ2-1; D gene ambiguous. V was shortened by 4 bases and J by 9 bases, with 13 bases between the two germline ends. The V gene's germline CDR1 is SEHNR and CDR2 FQNEAQ (reference sequence). The CDR3 runs 13 residues.

The V gene is TRBV10-1, the J gene TRBJ2-1; 7 bases match TRBD1. Per the germline V gene, CDR1 is WNHNN and CDR2 is SYGVQD (reference sequence). The CDR3 has 14 residues. Trimming removed 5 bases from V and 6 bases from J; junction bases left unmatched: 7. CDR3 nucleotides: TGCGCCAGCAGTCCTGACAGGGTTGGCAATGAGCAGTTCTTC. It encodes CASSPDRVGNEQFF.

This clonotype showed up just a few times. The chain has TRBV6-2 or TRBV6-3 and TRBJ2-7; D assignment may be TRBD1 or TRBD2 (5 bases each). This CDR3 is built from 12 residues. CDR1 MNHEY and CDR2 SVGEGT come from the germline V gene. Trimming removed 4 bases from V and 7 bases from J, with 11 bases in between. The CDR3 region is CASSWDLREQYV. DNA of the CDR3: TGTGCCAGCAGTTGGGACCTTCGAGAGCAGTACGTC.

The table lists this clonotype with a few counts. The rearrangement links TRBV5-1 to TRBJ2-3, with 8 bases lining up with TRBD1. This CDR3 region has 14 residues. Germline CDR1 is SGHRS and CDR2 is YFSETQ. V dropped 4 bases and J dropped 3; count of bases not matched to a gene: 4. CDR3 nucleotides: TGCGCCAGCAGCACGACAGGGGTGACAGATACGCAGTATTTT. Translation gives CASSTTGVTDTQYF.

This clonotype was recorded a few times. V gene TRBV14 combines with J gene TRBJ1-2; TRBD1 is a possible D gene (5 bases). Germline V CDR1 and CDR2: SGHDN, FVKESK. V was clipped by 3 bases and J by 9 bases, with 14 bases between them. The CDR3 extends over 13 amino acids. Here the CDR3 DNA reads TGTGCCAGCAGCCACCGACGAGGGGTGAGCTACACCTTC. Its translation: CASSHRRGVSYTF.

This clonotype has a handful of counts. J is TRBJ2-7 and V is TRBV6-5, with D maybe TRBD1 (5 bases). V lost 6 bases, J lost 3 bases, and 9 bases lay in between. The CDR3 spans 12 residues. The V gene's germline CDR1 is MNHEY and CDR2 SVGAGI. The CDR3 is CASRGHCYEQYV. CDR3 DNA: TGTGCCAGCAGAGGACACTGCTACGAGCAGTACGTC.

Only a few counts were recorded for this clonotype. One junction end disagrees with the germline gene, perhaps due to a read error. This chain uses TRBV5-1 with TRBJ2-3; TRBD2 is a possible D gene (6 bases). The germline gives CDR1 SGHRS, CDR2 YFSETQ. This CDR3 is built from 13 residues. The CDR3 sequence is CASSYPDGTPERF. Here the CDR3 DNA reads TGCGCCAGCAGCTACCCAGACGGGACTCCCGAACGTTTT. The complete variable domain, with remaining parts taken from reference TRBV5-1 and TRBJ2-3, reads KAGVTQTPRYLIKTRGQQVTLSCSPISGHRSVSWYQQTPGQGLQFLFEYFSETQRNKGNFPGRFSGRQFSNSRSEMNVSTLELGDSALYLCASSYPDGTPERFGPGTRLTVL.

This clonotype was seen repeatedly, ten times or more. The genes are TRBV3-1 and TRBJ1-1, with D perhaps TRBD1 (5 bases). CDR1 and CDR2 from the germline V gene are LGHDT and YNNKEL (reference sequence). The CDR3 runs 15 residues. V dropped 1 base and J dropped 3 bases, with 12 bases sitting between them. The CDR3 nucleotides are TGTGCCAGCAGCCAAGGAGGGGACTTCTACACTGAAGCTTTCTTT. Translating it yields CASSQGGDFYTEAFF.

In this sample, this clonotype turned up a few times. The gene calls are TRBV7-6 and TRBJ2-5, with TRBD1 identical over 9 bases. Germline values: CDR1 SGHVS, CDR2 FNYEAQ. CDR3 length: 14 amino acids. V lost 5 bases to trimming and J lost 6 bases; unmatched junction nucleotides: 7. This chain's CDR3 is CASSPGTGLKTQYF. The DNA of the CDR3 is TGTGCCAGCAGCCCCGGGACAGGGCTTAAGACCCAGTACTTC.

This sequence joins TRBV7-2 and TRBJ2-5; 10 nucleotides line up with TRBD2. Per the germline V gene, CDR1 is SGHTA and CDR2 is FQGNSA. The trim removed 5 bases at V and 4 bases at J, leaving 10 bases unmatched. This CDR3 region has 16 residues. CDR3 region: CASSPTSGQAGETQYF. The DNA for the CDR3 is TGTGCCAGCAGCCCGACTAGCGGGCAAGCAGGAGAGACCCAGTACTTC.

This clonotype was counted a few times. The chain recombines TRBV23-1 with TRBJ2-3, with D tentatively TRBD1 (6 bases). TRBV23-1 is annotated as an ORF whose role is uncertain. The length of the CDR3 is 16 residues. V was pared by 4 bases and J by 10 bases, with 24 bases between. In nucleotides, the CDR3 is TGCGCCAGCAGTCGAACCCTCCGCCAGGGGCAGTTGGCGCAGTATTTT. Amino acids: CASSRTLRQGQLAQYF.

This clonotype was observed at least ten times. The rearrangement joins TRBV13 to TRBJ2-7, with a weak D call TRBD1 (6 bases). Trimming pared 0 bases from V and 4 bases from J, leaving 16 bases between. CDR1 is PRHDT and CDR2 is FYEKMQ in the germline V gene (reference sequence). The CDR3 extends over 16 amino acids. The CDR3, as DNA: TGTGCCAGCAGCTTAGGCCCTGGGGGCGGAAGGTACGAGCAGTACTTC. The encoded protein is CASSLGPGGGRYEQYF.

This clonotype was seen ten or more times. The chain couples TRBV6-5 to TRBJ2-7; TRBD1 matches 11 bases. The V gene's germline CDR1 is MNHEY and CDR2 SVGAGI. The CDR3 covers 16 residues. The trim removed 6 bases at V and 0 bases at J, leaving 7 bases unmatched. CDR3 amino acids: CASRPSGTGGSYEQYV. In DNA, the CDR3 is TGTGCCAGCAGACCTTCCGGGACAGGGGGCTCCTACGAGCAGTACGTC.

This clonotype was recorded many times. This chain links TRBV5-1 with TRBJ2-1; the D call may be TRBD1 or TRBD2 (6 bases each). Germline V lookup: CDR1 SGHRS, CDR2 YFSETQ. V gave up 6 bases and J gave up 1 base, with 14 bases separating them. This CDR3 contains 15 residues. CDR3 sequence reads: CASKLEGVSYNEQFF. In DNA form, the CDR3 reads TGCGCCAGCAAGTTGGAGGGGGTATCCTACAATGAGCAGTTCTTC.

The CDR3 sequence is CASSKGKVNYGYTF. The CDR3 region has the DNA TGTGCCAGCAGCAAAGGCAAGGTTAACTATGGCTACACCTTC. The chain combines TRBV21-1 with TRBJ1-2. TRBV21-1 is flagged as a pseudogene. The CDR3 sequence is 14 residues long.

This clonotype was detected only a few times. This chain uses TRBV20-1 with TRBJ2-7; 10 nucleotides line up with TRBD1. The trim removed 6 bases at V and 2 bases at J, leaving 4 bases unmatched. This CDR3 is 13 amino acids long. CDR1 and CDR2 from the germline V gene are DFQATT and SNEGSKA (reference sequence). This chain's CDR3 is CSATTGGAYEQYV. The DNA of the CDR3 is TGCAGTGCAACGACAGGGGGCGCCTACGAGCAGTACGTC.

This clonotype showed up just a few times. The chain uses TRBV6-8 and TRBJ2-5; the D gene could be TRBD1 or TRBD2 (5 bases each). Germline values: CDR1 MNHGY, CDR2 SAAAGT. This CDR3 comprises 15 residues. Trimming removed 0 bases from V and 3 bases from J, with 11 bases in between. The DNA for the CDR3 is TGTGCCAGCAGTTACTCACCCGGGACCGAAGAGACCCAGTACTTC. This gives the protein CASSYSPGTEETQYF.